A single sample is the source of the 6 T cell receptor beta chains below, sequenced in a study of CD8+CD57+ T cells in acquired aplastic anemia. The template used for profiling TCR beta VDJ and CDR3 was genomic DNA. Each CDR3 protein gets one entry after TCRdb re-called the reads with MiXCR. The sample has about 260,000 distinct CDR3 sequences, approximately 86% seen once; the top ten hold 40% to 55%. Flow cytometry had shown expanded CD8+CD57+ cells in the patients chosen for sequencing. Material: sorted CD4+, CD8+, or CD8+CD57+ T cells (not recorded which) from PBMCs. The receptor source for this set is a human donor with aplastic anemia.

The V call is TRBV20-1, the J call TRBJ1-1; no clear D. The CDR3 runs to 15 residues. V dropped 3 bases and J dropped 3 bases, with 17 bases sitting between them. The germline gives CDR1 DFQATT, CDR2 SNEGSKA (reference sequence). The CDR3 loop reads CSASDRGFADTEAFF. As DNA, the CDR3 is TGCAGTGCTAGTGATCGGGGATTCGCGGACACTGAAGCTTTCTTT.

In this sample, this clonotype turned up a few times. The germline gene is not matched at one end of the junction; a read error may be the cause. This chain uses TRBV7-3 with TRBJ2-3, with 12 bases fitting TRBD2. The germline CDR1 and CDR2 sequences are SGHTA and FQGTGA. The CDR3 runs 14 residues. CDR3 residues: CASSMTSGSADTQF. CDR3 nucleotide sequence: TGTGCCAGCAGCATGACTAGCGGGAGTGCAGATACGCAGTTT.

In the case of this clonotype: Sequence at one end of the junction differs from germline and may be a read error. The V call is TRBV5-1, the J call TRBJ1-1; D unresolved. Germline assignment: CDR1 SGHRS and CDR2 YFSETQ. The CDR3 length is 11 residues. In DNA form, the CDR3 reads TGTGCCAGCAGCTTGGAGACTGAAGCTTTGTTT. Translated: CASSLETEALF.

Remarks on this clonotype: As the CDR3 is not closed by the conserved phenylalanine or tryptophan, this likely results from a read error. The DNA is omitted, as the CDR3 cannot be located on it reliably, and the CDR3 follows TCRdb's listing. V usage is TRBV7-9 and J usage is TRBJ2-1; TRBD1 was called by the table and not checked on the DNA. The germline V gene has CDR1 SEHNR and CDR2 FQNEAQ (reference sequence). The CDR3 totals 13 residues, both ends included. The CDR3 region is CASSDEGIQGQVV.

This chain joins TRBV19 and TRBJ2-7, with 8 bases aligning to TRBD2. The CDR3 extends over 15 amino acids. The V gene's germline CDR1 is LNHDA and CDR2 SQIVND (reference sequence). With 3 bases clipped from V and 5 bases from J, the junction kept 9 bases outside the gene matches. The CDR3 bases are TGTGCCAGTAGTATGCCCGGCGGGGGGAGCAACGAGCAGTACTTC. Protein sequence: CASSMPGGGSNEQYF.

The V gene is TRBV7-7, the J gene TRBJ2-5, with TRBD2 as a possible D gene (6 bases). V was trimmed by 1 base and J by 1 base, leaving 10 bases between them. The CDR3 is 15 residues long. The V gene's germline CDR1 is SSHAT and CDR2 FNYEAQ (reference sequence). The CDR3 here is CASSLDSGGQETQYF. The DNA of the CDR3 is TGTGCCAGCAGCTTAGATAGCGGCGGCCAAGAGACCCAGTACTTC.